This record concerns one T cell receptor beta chain sequence. Its antigen is as yet unknown. Primers: 60 Vbeta forward and 13 Jbeta reverse. Assay: immunoSEQ multiplex PCR; the TCRdb copy retains only in-frame clones and omits some. The sample has around 300,000 clones, under 80% seen once. The sample originates from a study of cytomegalovirus exposure and HLA in healthy donors. Study-level information: Researchers previously reported finding roughly 120 million unique TCR beta sequences from around 200 million T cells. Regarding the study as a whole: Sequencing artifact likely explains a cluster of highly shared sequence variants. It has been reported that TCR beta sequences accurately predicted the HLA-A and HLA-B alleles of most subjects.

The CDR3 contains 19 residues. After removal of 0 bases from V and 0 bases from J, the junction contained 6 bases not matched to a gene. Germline loops: CDR1 MDHEN, CDR2 SYDVKM. The sequenced sample consisted of PBMCs. The sequence was obtained from a female donor in good health and CMV-seronegative. This chain uses TRBV28 with TRBJ2-6; 9 bases map to TRBD2. Written as DNA, the CDR3 is TGTGCCAGCAGTTTATGGGGTAGTAGCGGGGGCTCTGGGGCCAACGTCCTGACTTTC. It encodes CASSLWGSSGGSGANVLTF.